This is a list of T cell receptor beta chains from one sample in a study of technical replicates of blood from a few donors. Generated by immunoSEQ multiplex PCR, the TCRdb table keeps only in-frame clones and is missing some. The table lists 65,000 to 90,000 clones, 85% to 95% of them singletons. The sample comprised PBMCs. The receptors were gathered from a human donor in good health. Some clones in this sample may be carry-over from other donors' samples. CDR3s include the opening cysteine and the closing phenylalanine or tryptophan. A row's size may be missing; if present it is once, few, many or a size class.

abundance	v_gene	j_gene	CDR3aa
once	TRBV5-4	TRBJ1-2	CASSLVQAGNYGYTF
.	TRBV29-1	TRBJ2-2	CSVGGTGGELFF
.	TRBV7-2	TRBJ2-1	CASSTSGGVRNEQFF
.	TRBV15	TRBJ1-3	CATSRDKRQTVIYF
.	TRBV2	TRBJ1-5	CASTRQGIGQPQHF
few	TRBV5-1	TRBJ2-1	CASRLAGGSEQFF
.	TRBV7-9	TRBJ1-1	CASSLSSTTFF
.	TRBV2	TRBJ1-5	CASSARITRGPNQPQHF
.	TRBV6-5	TRBJ2-3	CASRGTGTDTQYF
.	TRBV19	TRBJ2-1	CASSTTSGRAYNEQFF
.	TRBV5-6	TRBJ2-1	CASSLGLAGFDEQFF
.	TRBV18	TRBJ2-5	CASSPPPGGETQYF
.	TRBV9	TRBJ2-7	CASSVSPSAVEQYF
.	TRBV27	TRBJ1-2	CASTHRGLSYGYTF
.	TRBV7-2	TRBJ2-7	CASSLGQGAVEQYF
.	TRBV5-1	TRBJ2-7	CASSSAGGSYEQYF
.	TRBV11-3	TRBJ2-3	CASSPGQADTQYF